This T cell receptor (beta chain) was sequenced for a study of immune evolution from preneoplasia to lung adenocarcinoma. Germline loops: CDR1 SGHVS, CDR2 FQNEAQ. The CDR3 is 16 residues long. J lost 1 base, V lost 3 bases, and 2 bases had no gene match. TCRdb keeps only in-frame clones here, not all; method: immunoSEQ multiplex PCR. The sample contains over 10,000 clones, 70% to 90% of which appear only once. This clonotype was sampled from a person aged 50 to 70 with lung adenocarcinoma. The specimen sequenced was FFPE tissue from an adenomatous hyperplasia lung lesion. Regarding subset: atypical adenomatous hyperplasia (AAH), lung preneoplasia. The genes are TRBV7-8 and TRBJ1-5, with 11 bases fitting TRBD1. The CDR3 reads CASSLGQGVSNQPQHF. In DNA form, the CDR3 reads TGTGCCAGCAGCTTGGGACAGGGGGTGAGCAATCAGCCCCAGCATTTT.